The following is a T cell receptor beta chain sequence with its context. Its antigen is still unknown. Sequencing was performed with immunoSEQ multiplex PCR; in TCRdb, only in-frame clones are kept and a portion is missing. The data hold about 97,000 clones, with around 91% observed a single time. The CDR3 sequence is 15 residues long. CDR1 MNHNY and CDR2 SVGAGI come from the germline V gene (reference sequence). V shed 5 bases and J shed 3 bases, with 14 bases lying between them. These data originate in a study of graft-versus-host responses after intestinal transplantation. The overall study: Among the recipients, transplants were multivisceral, liver-intestinal, or isolated intestinal. Every recipient underwent anti-thymocyte globulin induction, then tacrolimus and steroids for three to four years. General study findings and limits: Some patients had graft-donor T cell macrochimerism, and their allografts showed high graft-versus-host to host-versus-graft clonal ratios.

Sequencing used unstimulated CD4+ T cells sorted from spleen or lymph node cells, obtained before transplant. The clonotype was recovered from a human donor who was the organ donor for an intestinal transplant. The chain employs TRBV6-6 and TRBJ1-5; D is unresolved. The chain's CDR3 is CASSRGGGNNQPQHF. For the CDR3, the DNA is TGTGCCAGCAGTCGAGGTGGAGGAAACAATCAGCCCCAGCATTTT.